Below, 8 T cell receptor beta chains from the same sample are listed, as sequenced in a study of T cells after posttransplantation cyclophosphamide listed by TCRdb under 2016. The method was the immunoSEQ multiplex PCR assay. TCRdb obtained this table from immuneACCESS and retained in-frame rearrangements with V and J assigned. These tables miss some clones; where compared with another copy, unresolved V genes account for less than half of the shortfall, and the remainder is unexplained. In this sample the table shows tens of thousands of clones, and no singletons are among them. The ten top clones hold about 2.5% of the sample. Sequenced: PBMCs. These receptors were taken from a man between 35 and 55 years old in good health, CMV-negative, and a related stem cell transplant donor.

This clone has a count of ten or more. The chain combines TRBV7-8 with TRBJ2-5; possibly TRBD1 for D (6 bases). V was cut by 1 base and J by 7 bases, with 16 bases left in between. Germline V gene data show CDR1 as SGHVS and CDR2 as FQNEAQ. This CDR3 region has 15 residues. The CDR3 DNA reads as TGTGCCAGCAGCTTAGGTTCCCAGGGGACGGGGACCCAGTACTTC. Protein product: CASSLGSQGTGTQYF.

In this sample, this clone turned up many times. The V gene is TRBV19, the J gene TRBJ2-1; 8 bases are shared with TRBD2. Trimming at V came to 5 bases and at J to 6 bases, leaving 3 bases not matched to a gene. Per the germline V gene, CDR1 is LNHDA and CDR2 is SQIVND (reference sequence). The CDR3 consists of 13 residues. This CDR3 is CASSGSGSNEQFF. The CDR3 DNA reads as TGTGCCAGTAGTGGGAGCGGGAGCAATGAGCAGTTCTTC.

This clone was seen more than once but under ten times. The rearrangement uses TRBV9 and TRBJ2-3; weak D call: TRBD2 (6 bases). CDR3 length: 16 amino acids. Per germline, CDR1 SGDLS and CDR2 YYNGEE. Trimming took off 6 bases at V and 5 bases at J, with 22 bases between the two ends. CDR3 residues: CASTSEWGGGIDTQYF. DNA of the CDR3: TGTGCCAGCACCTCCGAATGGGGAGGAGGGATAGATACGCAGTATTTT.

In this sample, this clone turned up many times. V usage is TRBV20-1 and J usage is TRBJ1-1; D is ambiguous. Trimming stripped 2 bases from V and 3 bases from J, with 4 bases between. Per the germline V gene, CDR1 is DFQATT and CDR2 is SNEGSKA (reference sequence). The CDR3 length is 11 residues. The CDR3 coding sequence is TGCAGTGCTAGACGGGACACTGAAGCTTTCTTT. Amino acid sequence: CSARRDTEAFF.

This clone was picked up many times. The CDR3 sequence: CASSTSAGELFF. The CDR3 DNA sequence: TGCGCCAGCAGTACTAGCGCCGGGGAGCTGTTTTTT. The chain has TRBV5-1 and TRBJ2-2; 7 bases line up with TRBD2. V was clipped by 5 bases and J by 6 bases; unmatched bases: 1. The CDR3 length is 12 residues. Germline V gene lookup returns CDR1 SGHRS and CDR2 YFSETQ.

This clone occurred many times. The chain carries TRBV7-2 and TRBJ2-1; 7 nucleotides line up with TRBD2. CDR1 and CDR2 (germline): SGHTA, FQGNSA. J was trimmed by 5 bases and V by 6 bases; bases with no gene match: 10. The CDR3 runs to 15 residues. The CDR3 reads CASRLRAGTNNEQFF. The CDR3 nucleotides are TGTGCCAGCAGACTTAGAGCGGGAACGAACAATGAGCAGTTCTTC.

This clone was recorded at least ten times. Within the sample, other DNA sequences also encode this same CDR3. The chain is built from TRBV4-2 and TRBJ2-1; maybe TRBD2 (6 bases). CDR3 length: 16 amino acids. Germline assignment: CDR1 LGHNA and CDR2 YNFKEQ. With 0 bases removed from V and 3 bases from J, the gap between germline ends came to 12 bases. The CDR3 spells CASSQDERGNYNEQFF. The DNA of the CDR3 is TGTGCCAGCAGCCAAGATGAGCGCGGGAACTACAATGAGCAGTTCTTC.

This clone was seen ten or more times. The chain uses TRBV27 and TRBJ2-2; TRBD2 aligns across 7 bases. The length of the CDR3 is 15 residues. V dropped 0 bases and J dropped 12; count of bases not matched to a gene: 10. From germline, CDR1 is MNHEY and CDR2 SMNVEV (reference sequence). This CDR3 is CASSLSPGGGLQLFF. The CDR3 DNA sequence: TGTGCCAGCAGTTTATCGCCGGGAGGAGGACTCCAGCTGTTTTTT.